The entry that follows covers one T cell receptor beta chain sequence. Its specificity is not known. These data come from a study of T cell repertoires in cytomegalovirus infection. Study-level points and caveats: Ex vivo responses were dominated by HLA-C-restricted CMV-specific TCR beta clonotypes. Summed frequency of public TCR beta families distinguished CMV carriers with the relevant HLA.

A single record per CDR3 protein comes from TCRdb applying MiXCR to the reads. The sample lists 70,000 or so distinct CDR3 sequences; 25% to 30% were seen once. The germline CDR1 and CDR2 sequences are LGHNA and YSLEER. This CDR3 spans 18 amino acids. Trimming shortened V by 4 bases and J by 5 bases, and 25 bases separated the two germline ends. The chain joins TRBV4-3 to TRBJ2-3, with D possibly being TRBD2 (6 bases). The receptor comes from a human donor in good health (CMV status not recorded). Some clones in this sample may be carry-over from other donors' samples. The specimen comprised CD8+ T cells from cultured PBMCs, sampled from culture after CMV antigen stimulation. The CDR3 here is CASSPGEEGANGVDTQYF. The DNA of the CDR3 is TGCGCCAGCAGCCCCGGGGAGGAGGGCGCGAATGGCGTAGATACGCAGTATTTT.